The 2 T cell receptor beta chains below all came from one sample that was sequenced in a study of blood T cell repertoires in COVID-19. Repertoires were generated with immunoSEQ multiplex PCR, while TCRdb's copy carries only in-frame clones and drops some. The sample records under 50,000 clones, approximately 77% being singletons. Sequences were obtained from peripheral blood. These receptors originate from a woman in her sixties or seventies with acute or convalescent COVID-19.

This sequence joins TRBV19 and TRBJ1-6; the match to TRBD1 covers 9 bases. V dropped 9 bases and J dropped 7; count of bases not matched to a gene: 10. Germline V lookup: CDR1 LNHDA, CDR2 SQIVND (reference sequence). CDR3 length: 15 residues. CDR3 sequence (DNA): TGTGCCAGCCGGACAGGGGCGATCGGCAATTCACCCCTCCACTTT. Translation: CASRTGAIGNSPLHF.

This chain links TRBV9 with TRBJ2-5; D is perhaps TRBD1 (6 bases). Trimming pared 0 bases from V and 1 base from J, leaving 13 bases between. The CDR3 totals 16 residues. Germline V CDR1 and CDR2: SGDLS, YYNGEE. This CDR3 reads CASSVAPRTVQETQYF. The CDR3 nucleotides are TGTGCCAGCAGCGTAGCCCCCCGGACAGTCCAAGAGACCCAGTACTTC.